The 29 T cell receptor beta chains reported below all come from one sample, sequenced in a study. TCRdb's copy holds only in-frame clones and misses some; the assay was immunoSEQ multiplex PCR. The profile shows 45,000 to 60,000 clones, 80% to 95% of them singletons. Sequenced input: PBMCs. Receptor source: a man in his forties or fifties with rheumatoid arthritis.

The J gene is TRBJ1-1, the V gene TRBV5-4, with TRBD1 matching 7 bases. This CDR3 spans 17 amino acids. Germline CDR1 SGHNT, CDR2 YYREEE (reference sequence). J was trimmed by 1 base and V by 4 bases; bases with no gene match: 13. CDR3 in amino acids: CASSPGTAGMANTEAFF. The CDR3 DNA reads TGTGCCAGCAGCCCCGGGACAGCGGGTATGGCGAACACTGAAGCTTTCTTT.

The chain couples TRBV7-6 to TRBJ2-7; 11 nucleotides line up with TRBD2. Germline CDR1 and CDR2: SGHVS and FNYEAQ. The CDR3 loop spans 17 amino acids. With 5 bases clipped from V and 4 bases from J, the junction kept 13 bases outside the gene matches. CDR3 nucleotide sequence: TGTGCCAGCAGCCGGGGACTTAGCGTAGCGGGGGGGTACGAGCAGTACTTC. This codes for CASSRGLSVAGGYEQYF. The full variable domain, its missing parts supplied by reference TRBV7-6 and TRBJ2-7, is GAGVSQSPRYKVTKRGQDVALRCDPISGHVSLYWYRQALGQGPEFLTYFNYEAQQDKSGLPNDRFSAERPEGSISTLTIQRTEQRDSAMYRCASSRGLSVAGGYEQYFGPGTRLTVT.

V usage is TRBV18 and J usage is TRBJ1-2, with 9 bases identical to TRBD1. The junction had 5 bases not matched to a gene; V was cut back by 6 bases and J by 0 bases. CDR3 length equals 15 residues. CDR1 and CDR2 (germline): KGHSH, LQKENI. This CDR3 is CASSSTGGANYGYTF. DNA of the CDR3: TGTGCCAGCTCGTCGACAGGGGGAGCTAACTATGGCTACACCTTC.

The rearrangement uses TRBV27 and TRBJ2-1; 7 nucleotides line up with TRBD2. V dropped 3 bases and J dropped 2; count of bases not matched to a gene: 7. This CDR3 has 16 amino acids. From germline, CDR1 is MNHEY and CDR2 SMNVEV (reference sequence). In DNA form, the CDR3 reads TGTGCCAGCAGTTTGGGGCTAGCGGCTCCCTACAATGAGCAGTTCTTC. Protein: CASSLGLAAPYNEQFF.

A few counts support this clone. The chain couples TRBV7-9 to TRBJ1-2; no definite D call. Germline loops: CDR1 SEHNR, CDR2 FQNEAQ (reference sequence). V dropped 2 bases and J dropped 5 bases, with 3 bases sitting between them. The CDR3 totals 11 residues. Here the CDR3 reads CASSLFYGYTF. CDR3 nucleotide sequence: TGTGCCAGCAGCTTATTTTATGGCTACACCTTC.

The genes are TRBV7-8 and TRBJ1-6; D is ambiguous. There are 13 residues in the CDR3. V lost 5 bases to trimming and J lost 10 bases, with 12 bases between them. Per the germline V gene, CDR1 is SGHVS and CDR2 is FQNEAQ. CDR3 sequence (DNA): TGTGCCAGCAGCCCACAGACCTCGTCACCCCTCCACTTT. It is translated as CASSPQTSSPLHF.

V usage is TRBV19 and J usage is TRBJ1-1; D not resolved. Trimming shortened V by 8 bases and J by 4 bases, and 17 bases separated the two germline ends. Looked up from germline, CDR1 is LNHDA and CDR2 is SQIVND (reference sequence). The CDR3 loop spans 14 amino acids. The DNA of the CDR3 is TGTGCCAGTCTGGGGAAGGCCCGGACCACTGAAGCTTTCTTT. This codes for CASLGKARTTEAFF.

This chain links TRBV5-4 with TRBJ1-1, with 7 bases matching TRBD1. V lost 7 bases and J lost 2; bases outside the gene matches: 8. CDR1 and CDR2 from the germline V gene are SGHNT and YYREEE (reference sequence). The length of the CDR3 is 14 residues. The CDR3 nucleotides read TGTGCCAGCGGGGGAGACAGGGCAAACACTGAAGCTTTCTTT. Protein sequence: CASGGDRANTEAFF.

The J gene is TRBJ2-5, the V gene TRBV7-8; no clear D. With 4 bases removed from V and 1 base from J, the gap between germline ends came to 1 base. CDR3 length: 11 amino acids. The germline V gene encodes CDR1 SGHVS and CDR2 FQNEAQ. DNA for the CDR3: TGTGCCAGCAGCTCCCAAGAGACCCAGTACTTC. Its protein product is CASSSQETQYF.

The V and J genes are TRBV24-1 and TRBJ2-3, with 7 bases matching TRBD2. V lost 7 bases, J lost 6 bases, and 18 bases stayed unmatched. Germline-derived CDR1 and CDR2 are KGHDR and SFDVKD. This CDR3 comprises 17 residues. CDR3 sequence reads: CATSKSTAGTTKDTQYF. The CDR3 coding sequence is TGTGCCACCAGCAAGAGTACTGCCGGGACTACTAAGGATACGCAGTATTTT.

A few counts support this clone. The chain recombines TRBV18 with TRBJ2-7; possibly TRBD1 or TRBD2 for D (5 bases each). V was pared by 2 bases and J by 0 bases, with 8 bases between. Germline values: CDR1 KGHSH, CDR2 LQKENI. This CDR3 has 14 amino acids. CDR3 region: CASSPGTGSYEQYF. Written as DNA, the CDR3 is TGTGCCAGCTCACCAGGGACGGGCTCCTACGAGCAGTACTTC. Looking up the rest from reference TRBV18 and TRBJ2-7 gives the full variable domain: NAGVMQNPRHLVRRRGQEARLRCSPMKGHSHVYWYRQLPEEGLKFMVYLQKENIIDESGMPKERFSAEFPKEGPSILRIQQVVRGDSAAYFCASSPGTGSYEQYFGPGTRLTVT.

A note on this clone: The sample carries other DNA sequences with the same CDR3. V and J are TRBV15 and TRBJ1-4; D gene uncertain. The CDR3 consists of 12 residues. Germline V gene sequence: CDR1 LNHNV, CDR2 YYDKDF (reference sequence). The V end lost 0 bases, the J end lost 8 bases, and 4 bases lay between the germline ends. This chain's CDR3 is CATSRDGEKLFF. CDR3 coding DNA: TGTGCCACCAGCAGAGATGGAGAAAAACTGTTTTTT.

This sequence joins TRBV11-3 and TRBJ2-3, with 8 bases fitting TRBD1. This CDR3 spans 16 amino acids. Germline V gives CDR1 SGHNT, CDR2 YENEEA. J was trimmed by 7 bases and V by 5 bases; bases with no gene match: 14. DNA for the CDR3: TGTGCCAGCAGCCCGACACCGACAGGGGTGGGGAATACGCAGTATTTT. It yields the protein CASSPTPTGVGNTQYF.

The CDR3, as DNA: TGTGCCAGCAGTTCTTCTTACGAGCAGTACTTC. It encodes CASSSSYEQYF. The rearrangement links TRBV28 to TRBJ2-7; D gene uncertain. Trimming took off 4 bases at V and 4 bases at J, with 5 bases between the two ends. The CDR3 spans 11 residues. CDR1 and CDR2 from the germline V gene are MDHEN and SYDVKM.

V and J are TRBV24-1 and TRBJ2-1; the match to TRBD2 covers 9 bases. CDR1 KGHDR and CDR2 SFDVKD come from the germline V gene. V shed 6 bases, J shed 6 bases, and the junction held 5 bases outside the gene matches. This CDR3 is built from 14 residues. CDR3 bases: TGTGCCACCAGTTTAGCGGGAGCGTCCAATGAGCAGTTCTTC. This codes for CATSLAGASNEQFF.

The chain has TRBV20-1 and TRBJ2-3; D unclear. Germline CDR1 DFQATT, CDR2 SNEGSKA (reference sequence). Trimming cost V 3 bases and J 4 bases, with 14 bases left between them. The CDR3 covers 14 residues. The DNA of the CDR3 is TGCAGTGCTAGTAATATCTACAAATCAGATACGCAGTATTTT. As protein: CSASNIYKSDTQYF.

The rearrangement uses TRBV29-1 and TRBJ2-7; D call uncertain. Germline-derived CDR1 and CDR2 are SQVTM and ANQGSEA. V was clipped by 1 base and J by 2 bases, with 18 bases between them. The CDR3 has 16 amino acids. Here the CDR3 reads CSVEVAARGRTYEQYF. CDR3 coding DNA: TGCAGCGTTGAAGTGGCAGCCCGTGGACGAACCTACGAGCAGTACTTC.

This chain connects TRBV3-1 (or the pseudogene TRBV3-2) to TRBJ1-5, with D tentatively TRBD1 (6 bases). Deletions cut 1 base from V and 6 bases from J, with 13 bases between. There are 15 residues in the CDR3. CDR1 is LGHDT and CDR2 is YNNKEL in the germline V gene (reference sequence). CDR3 nucleotides: TGTGCCAGCAGCCAAGGGGGGGGGCTCGGTCAGCCCCAGCATTTT. It codes for CASSQGGGLGQPQHF.

Here the CDR3 reads CASSYSRTWNTQYF. CDR3 nucleotides: TGTGCCAGCAGTTACTCGAGGACCTGGAATACGCAGTATTTT. The genes are TRBV6-2 or TRBV6-3 and TRBJ2-3; D gene uncertain. This CDR3 is 14 amino acids long. Germline CDR1 reads MNHEY; CDR2 reads SVGEGT. Trimming took 0 bases from V and 7 from J, leaving 11 bases between them.

The chain uses TRBV27 and TRBJ2-5; 7 nucleotides align to TRBD1. Germline V gives CDR1 MNHEY, CDR2 SMNVEV (reference sequence). Losses at the gene ends were 7 bases for V and 2 bases for J; bases not matched to a gene: 4. CDR3 size: 13 residues. CDR3 in amino acids: CASKRTGQETQYF. In nucleotides, the CDR3 is TGTGCCAGCAAAAGGACAGGACAAGAGACCCAGTACTTC.

The V gene is TRBV28, the J gene TRBJ2-1; 9 bases are shared with TRBD2. Germline V gene data show CDR1 as MDHEN and CDR2 as SYDVKM. The length of the CDR3 is 16 residues. With V trimmed by 1 base and J by 2 bases, 3 bases remained unmatched. DNA for the CDR3: TGTGCCAGCAGTTTATTTTCTAGCGGGGCCTACAATGAGCAGTTCTTC. Translated, it gives CASSLFSSGAYNEQFF.

This chain uses TRBV4-1 with TRBJ1-2; possible D gene TRBD1, 5 bases. Deletions cut 4 bases from V and 1 base from J, with 10 bases between. The CDR3 length is 14 residues. CDR1 is MGHRA and CDR2 is YSYEKL in the germline V gene. CDR3 region: CASSRDSINYGYTF. For the CDR3, the DNA is TGCGCCAGCAGCCGAGACAGCATTAACTATGGCTACACCTTC.

The rearrangement joins TRBV2 to TRBJ2-2; TRBD1 might be the D (5 bases). Germline V gene data show CDR1 as SNHLY and CDR2 as FYNNEI. With 8 bases removed from V and 5 bases from J, the gap between germline ends came to 9 bases. This CDR3 comprises 12 residues. The CDR3 coding sequence is TGTGCCAGCCGGCCAGGGACCGGGGAGCTGTTTTTT. This encodes CASRPGTGELFF.

The chain employs TRBV5-6 and TRBJ1-1; D call uncertain. Per germline, CDR1 SGHDT and CDR2 YYEEEE. The V gene lost 0 bases and the J gene lost 5 bases, with 17 bases spanning the gap. This CDR3 has 16 amino acids. CDR3 sequence: CASSLGGDPGRTEAFF. The CDR3, as DNA: TGTGCCAGCAGCTTGGGGGGTGATCCTGGGCGGACTGAAGCTTTCTTT.

This chain links TRBV19 with TRBJ1-2; 7 positions match TRBD1. With V trimmed by 6 bases and J by 8 bases, 15 bases remained unmatched. CDR1 LNHDA and CDR2 SQIVND come from the germline V gene (reference sequence). This CDR3 region has 15 residues. DNA of the CDR3: TGTGCCAGTAGCTTGGGACAGACTTATCTCGTGGGCTACACCTTC. Protein sequence: CASSLGQTYLVGYTF.

The chain joins TRBV19 to TRBJ2-7; D is possibly TRBD1 or TRBD2 (6 bases each). CDR3 length: 12 residues. With 9 bases removed from V and 7 bases from J, the gap between germline ends came to 16 bases. Germline assignment: CDR1 LNHDA and CDR2 SQIVND (reference sequence). CDR3 sequence (DNA): TGTGCCAGACAGGGACTTTTACGGGAGCAGTACTTC. Translated, it gives CARQGLLREQYF.

The chain uses TRBV28 and TRBJ1-6; D remains ambiguous. Trimming stripped 2 bases from V and 6 bases from J, with 8 bases between. Germline assignment: CDR1 MDHEN and CDR2 SYDVKM. The CDR3 consists of 14 residues. DNA of the CDR3: TGTGCCAGCAGTTTACGTGACCCTAATTCACCCCTCCACTTT. Translated, it gives CASSLRDPNSPLHF.

The rearrangement uses TRBV2 and TRBJ1-1; D remains unclear. The CDR3 sequence is 13 residues long. CDR1 SNHLY and CDR2 FYNNEI come from the germline V gene. Trimming pared 7 bases from V and 0 bases from J, leaving 9 bases between. This CDR3 reads CASTRVLNTEAFF. Written as DNA, the CDR3 is TGTGCCAGCACCCGGGTATTGAACACTGAAGCTTTCTTT.

J is TRBJ2-2 and V is TRBV30; D gene uncertain. V lost 3 bases, J lost 1 base, and 12 bases lay in between. Germline lookup yields CDR1 GTSNPN and CDR2 SVGIG (reference sequence). This CDR3 has 15 amino acids. For the CDR3, the DNA is TGTGCCTGGAGACAAAAAAACGAGAACACCGGGGAGCTGTTTTTT. Protein product: CAWRQKNENTGELFF. The whole variable domain, remainder taken from reference TRBV30 and TRBJ2-2, is SQTIHQWPATLVQPVGSPLSLECTVEGTSNPNLYWYRQAAGRGLQLLFYSVGIGQISSEVPQNLSASRPQDRQFILSSKKLLLSDSGFYLCAWRQKNENTGELFFGEGSRLTVL.